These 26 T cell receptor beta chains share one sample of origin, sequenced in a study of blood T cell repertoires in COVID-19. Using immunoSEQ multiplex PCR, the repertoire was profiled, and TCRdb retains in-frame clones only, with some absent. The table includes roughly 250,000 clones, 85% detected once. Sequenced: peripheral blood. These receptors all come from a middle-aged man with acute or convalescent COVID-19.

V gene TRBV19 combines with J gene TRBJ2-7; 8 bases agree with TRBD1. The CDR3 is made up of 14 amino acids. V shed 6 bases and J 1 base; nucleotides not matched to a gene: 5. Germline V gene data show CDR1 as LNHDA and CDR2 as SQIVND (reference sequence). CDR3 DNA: TGTGCCAGTAGCCCCAGGGGGCTTTCCTACGAGCAGTACTTC. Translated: CASSPRGLSYEQYF.

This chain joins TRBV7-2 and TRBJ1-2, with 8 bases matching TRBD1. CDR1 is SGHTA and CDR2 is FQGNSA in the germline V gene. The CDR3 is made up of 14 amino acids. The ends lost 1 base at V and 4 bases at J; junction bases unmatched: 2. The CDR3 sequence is CASSLGGQGYGYTF. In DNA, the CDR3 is TGTGCCAGCAGCTTAGGCGGACAGGGCTATGGCTACACCTTC.

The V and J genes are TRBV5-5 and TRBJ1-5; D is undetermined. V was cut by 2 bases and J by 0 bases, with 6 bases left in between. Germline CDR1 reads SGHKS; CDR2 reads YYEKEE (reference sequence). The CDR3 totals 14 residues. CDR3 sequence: CASSFSYSNQPQHF. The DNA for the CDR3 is TGTGCCAGCAGCTTCTCCTATAGCAATCAGCCCCAGCATTTT.

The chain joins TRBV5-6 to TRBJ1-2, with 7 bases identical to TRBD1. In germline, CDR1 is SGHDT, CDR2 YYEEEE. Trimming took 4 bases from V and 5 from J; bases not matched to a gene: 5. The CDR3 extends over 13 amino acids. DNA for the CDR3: TGTGCCAGCAGCGAGGGGGCGTTTTATGGCTACACCTTC. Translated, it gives CASSEGAFYGYTF.

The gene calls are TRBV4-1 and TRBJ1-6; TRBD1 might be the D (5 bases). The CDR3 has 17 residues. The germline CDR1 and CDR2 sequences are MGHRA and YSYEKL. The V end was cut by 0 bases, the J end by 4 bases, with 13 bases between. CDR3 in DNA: TGCGCCAGCAGCCAAGATGGGGGGGGAACTTATAATTCACCCCTCCACTTT. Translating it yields CASSQDGGGTYNSPLHF.

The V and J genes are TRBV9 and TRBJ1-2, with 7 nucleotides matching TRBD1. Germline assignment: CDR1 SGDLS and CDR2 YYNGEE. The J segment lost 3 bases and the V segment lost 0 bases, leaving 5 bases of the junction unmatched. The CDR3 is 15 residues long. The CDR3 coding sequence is TGTGCCAGCAGCGTAGAAGGGGGCTCTTACTATGGCTACACCTTC. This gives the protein CASSVEGGSYYGYTF.

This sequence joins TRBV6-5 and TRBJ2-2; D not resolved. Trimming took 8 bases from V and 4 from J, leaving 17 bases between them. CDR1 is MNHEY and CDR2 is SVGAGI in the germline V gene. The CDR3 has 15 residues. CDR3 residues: CASLFEMTGTGELFF. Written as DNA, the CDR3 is TGTGCCAGCCTATTTGAAATGACGGGCACCGGGGAGCTGTTTTTT.

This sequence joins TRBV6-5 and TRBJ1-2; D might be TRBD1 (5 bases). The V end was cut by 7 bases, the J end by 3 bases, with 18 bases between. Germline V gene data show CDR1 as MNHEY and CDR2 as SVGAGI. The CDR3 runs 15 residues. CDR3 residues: CASIRERGVDYGYTF. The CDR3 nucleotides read TGTGCCAGCATCCGGGAGAGGGGCGTAGACTATGGCTACACCTTC.

CDR3 region: CASSLGTSGEQFF. The CDR3 bases are TGTGCCAGCAGCCTCGGGACTTCAGGTGAGCAGTTCTTC. V and J are TRBV13 and TRBJ2-1, with D perhaps matching TRBD2 (6 bases). Trimming pared 5 bases from V and 9 bases from J, leaving 14 bases between. CDR1 is PRHDT, CDR2 FYEKMQ, per germline (reference sequence). The CDR3 runs to 13 residues.

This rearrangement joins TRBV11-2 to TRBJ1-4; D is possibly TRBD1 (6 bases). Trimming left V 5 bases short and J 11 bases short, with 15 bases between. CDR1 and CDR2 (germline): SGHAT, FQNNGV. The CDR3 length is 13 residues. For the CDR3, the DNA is TGTGCCAGCAGCCCAGCGGGGGCAGAGAAACTGTTTTTT. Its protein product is CASSPAGAEKLFF.

CDR3 DNA sequence: TGTGCCAGCAGCCCCAGAGGGGGTTTCTTTGGCTACACCTTC. Encoded protein: CASSPRGGFFGYTF. V is TRBV7-9 and J is TRBJ1-2; TRBD1 is a possible D gene (6 bases). Germline-derived CDR1 and CDR2 are SEHNR and FQNEAQ (reference sequence). The CDR3 runs 14 residues. The ends were cut back, 5 bases at V and 7 bases at J, with 17 bases in the middle. Looking up the rest from reference TRBV7-9 and TRBJ1-2 gives the full variable domain: DTGVSQNPRHKITKRGQNVTFRCDPISEHNRLYWYRQTLGQGPEFLTYFQNEAQLEKSRLLSDRFSAERPKGSFSTLEIQRTEQGDSAMYLCASSPRGGFFGYTFGSGTRLTVV.

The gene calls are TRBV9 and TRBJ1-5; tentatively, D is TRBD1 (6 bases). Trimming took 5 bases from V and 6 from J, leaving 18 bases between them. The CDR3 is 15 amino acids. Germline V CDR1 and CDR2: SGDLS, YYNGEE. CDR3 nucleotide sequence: TGTGCCAGCAGTGCTAACAGCTTACAGGGTCAGCCCCAGCATTTT. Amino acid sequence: CASSANSLQGQPQHF.

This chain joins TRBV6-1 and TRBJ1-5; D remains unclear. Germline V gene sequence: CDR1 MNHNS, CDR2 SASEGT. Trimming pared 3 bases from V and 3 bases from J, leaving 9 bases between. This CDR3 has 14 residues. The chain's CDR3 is CASSDAGSNQPQHF. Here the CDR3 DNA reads TGTGCCAGCAGTGACGCAGGTTCCAATCAGCCCCAGCATTTT.

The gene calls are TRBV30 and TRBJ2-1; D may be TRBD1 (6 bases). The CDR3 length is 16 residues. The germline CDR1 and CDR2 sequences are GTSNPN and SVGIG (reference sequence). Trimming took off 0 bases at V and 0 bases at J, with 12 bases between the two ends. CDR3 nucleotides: TGTGCCTGGAGTGTACGAAGGGGGAGCTCCTACAATGAGCAGTTCTTC. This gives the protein CAWSVRRGSSYNEQFF.

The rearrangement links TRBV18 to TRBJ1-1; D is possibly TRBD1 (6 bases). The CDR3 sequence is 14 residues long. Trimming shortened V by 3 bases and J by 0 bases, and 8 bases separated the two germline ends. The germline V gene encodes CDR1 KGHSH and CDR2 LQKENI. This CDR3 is CASSPQGMNTEAFF. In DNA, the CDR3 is TGTGCCAGCTCACCCCAGGGGATGAACACTGAAGCTTTCTTT. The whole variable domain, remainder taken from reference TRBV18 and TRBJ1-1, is NAGVMQNPRHLVRRRGQEARLRCSPMKGHSHVYWYRQLPEEGLKFMVYLQKENIIDESGMPKERFSAEFPKEGPSILRIQQVVRGDSAAYFCASSPQGMNTEAFFGQGTRLTVV.

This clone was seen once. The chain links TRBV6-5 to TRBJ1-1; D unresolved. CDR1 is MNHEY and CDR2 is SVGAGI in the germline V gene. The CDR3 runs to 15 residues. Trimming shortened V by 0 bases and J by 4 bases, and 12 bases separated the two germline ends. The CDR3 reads CASSYSPLLVTEAFF. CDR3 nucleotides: TGTGCCAGCAGTTACTCGCCCCTACTGGTCACTGAAGCTTTCTTT.

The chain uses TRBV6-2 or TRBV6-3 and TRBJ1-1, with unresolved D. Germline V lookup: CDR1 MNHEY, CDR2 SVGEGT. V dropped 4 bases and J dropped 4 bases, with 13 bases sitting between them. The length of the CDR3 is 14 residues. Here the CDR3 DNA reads TGTGCCAGCAGTTCCAGTCCGGGAAGCACTGAAGCTTTCTTT. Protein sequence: CASSSSPGSTEAFF.

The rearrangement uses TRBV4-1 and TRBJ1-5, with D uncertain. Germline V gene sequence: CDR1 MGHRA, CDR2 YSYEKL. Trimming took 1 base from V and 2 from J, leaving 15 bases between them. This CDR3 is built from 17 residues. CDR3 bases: TGCGCCAGCAGCCAAGCCGGCGGAGGAACGGGCAATCAGCCCCAGCATTTT. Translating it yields CASSQAGGGTGNQPQHF.

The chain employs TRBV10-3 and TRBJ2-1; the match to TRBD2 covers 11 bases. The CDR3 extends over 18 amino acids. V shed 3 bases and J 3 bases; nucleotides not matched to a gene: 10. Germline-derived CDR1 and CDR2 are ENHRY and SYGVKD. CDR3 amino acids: CAISDPSGGSGNYNEQFF. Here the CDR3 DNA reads TGTGCCATCAGTGACCCTAGCGGGGGGAGCGGAAACTACAATGAGCAGTTCTTC.

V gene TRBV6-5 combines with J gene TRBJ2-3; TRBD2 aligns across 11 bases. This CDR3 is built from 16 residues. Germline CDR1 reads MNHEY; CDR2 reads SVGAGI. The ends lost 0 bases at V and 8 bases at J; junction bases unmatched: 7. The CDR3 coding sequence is TGTGCCAGCAGTTACTCTAGCGGGGGGGCTTTGCGTACGCAGTATTTT. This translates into CASSYSSGGALRTQYF.

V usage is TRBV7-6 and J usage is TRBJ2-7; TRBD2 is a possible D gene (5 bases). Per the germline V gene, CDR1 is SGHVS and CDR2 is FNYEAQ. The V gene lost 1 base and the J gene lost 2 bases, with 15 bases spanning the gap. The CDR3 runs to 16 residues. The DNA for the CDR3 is TGTGCCAGCAGCTTAGAGGTGCCGGGAAACCCCTACGAGCAGTACTTC. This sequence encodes CASSLEVPGNPYEQYF.

CDR3 protein: CASSQWRGEKLFF. CDR3 coding DNA: TGCGCCAGCAGCCAATGGAGAGGAGAAAAACTGTTTTTT. This chain connects TRBV4-1 to TRBJ1-4; D remains ambiguous. Trimming pared 2 bases from V and 8 bases from J, leaving 9 bases between. Germline V lookup: CDR1 MGHRA, CDR2 YSYEKL. This CDR3 is built from 13 residues.

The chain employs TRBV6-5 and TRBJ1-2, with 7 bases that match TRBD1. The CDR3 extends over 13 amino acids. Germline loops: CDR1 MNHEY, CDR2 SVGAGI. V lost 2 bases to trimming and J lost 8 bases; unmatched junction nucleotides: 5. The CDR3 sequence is CASSYGQGGGYTF. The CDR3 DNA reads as TGTGCCAGCAGTTACGGGCAGGGGGGAGGCTACACCTTC.

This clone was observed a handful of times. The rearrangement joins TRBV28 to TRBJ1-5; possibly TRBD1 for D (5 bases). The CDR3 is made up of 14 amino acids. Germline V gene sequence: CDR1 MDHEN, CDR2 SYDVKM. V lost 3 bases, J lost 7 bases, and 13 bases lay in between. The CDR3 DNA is TGTGCCAGCAGTTTCCCCAGGGAGGGCCAGCCCCAGCATTTT. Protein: CASSFPREGQPQHF.

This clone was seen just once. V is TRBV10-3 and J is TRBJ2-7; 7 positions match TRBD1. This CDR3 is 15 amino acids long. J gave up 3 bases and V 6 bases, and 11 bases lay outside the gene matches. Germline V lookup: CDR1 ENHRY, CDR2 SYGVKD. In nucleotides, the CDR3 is TGTGCCATCAGACCATCGGGACAGTTCGACTACGAGCAGTACTTC. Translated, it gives CAIRPSGQFDYEQYF.

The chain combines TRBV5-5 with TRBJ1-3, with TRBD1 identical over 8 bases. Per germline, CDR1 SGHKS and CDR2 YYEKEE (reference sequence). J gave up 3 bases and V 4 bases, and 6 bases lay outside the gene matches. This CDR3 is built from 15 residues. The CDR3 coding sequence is TGTGCCAGCAGCGCGTCAGGGGGCAGTGGAAACACCATATATTTT. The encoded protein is CASSASGGSGNTIYF.